This T cell receptor beta chain was sequenced in a study of blood T cell repertoires in COVID-19. Study-level background: Researchers got acute and convalescent COVID-19 samples from the United States, Italy and Spain. Nucleic acid was either cDNA or gDNA, and it came from T cells, B-cell-depleted T cells, or PBMCs.

Germline V gives CDR1 SGHRS, CDR2 YFSETQ. The CDR3 length is 14 residues. Trimming took off 4 bases at V and 8 bases at J, with 15 bases between the two ends. Original handling: Reference gene primer amplification gave nucleated cell count estimates. Data came from immunoSEQ multiplex PCR; TCRdb stores just in-frame clones and leaves some out. The V and J calls and clone size were taken over from that table, and D and trimming were inferred from the DNA. The sample records under 350,000 clones, 80% to 90% being singletons. The sample was peripheral blood. The clonotype comes from a woman between 65 and 79 years old with acute or convalescent COVID-19. J is TRBJ2-2 and V is TRBV5-1; D is possibly TRBD2 (6 bases). CDR3 nucleotide sequence: TGCGCCAGCAGCGTAATAACTAGCCGAGGGGAGCTGTTTTTT. Residues: CASSVITSRGELFF.